This T cell receptor (beta chain) stems from a study of blood T cell repertoires in acute mononucleosis (dated by TCRdb to 2018 to 2021). The study in broad terms: Acute-phase samples were taken within 2 weeks of symptom onset, representing the primary response. In the acute phase, YVL-BR-specific cells accounted for a mean of roughly 2% of blood CD8 T cells, and GLC-BM-specific cells for a mean of about 1.1%. Mean blood EBV load was 3.5 to 4.5 log10 genome copies per million B cells during acute infection and 2 to 3 at convalescence.

The time point label, as the study defines it: acute infectious mononucleosis, at clinical presentation within 2 weeks of symptom onset (visit 1). CD8 T cell responses to two immunodominant EBV epitopes, BRLF1 109 (YVL-BR) and BMLF1 280 (GLC-BM), were tracked in the study over primary infection. A positive serum heterophile antibody test together with EBV viral capsid antigen-specific IgM pointed to primary EBV infection. Total CD8 T cells were first enriched from PBMCs by magnetic positive selection (MACS). A FACSAria III was used to sort live CD3+ CD8+ tetramer+ cells to a purity above 85%. A PE-conjugated tetramer loaded with the BMLF1 280-288 peptide was used for cell sorting. After tetramer sorting, TCR repertoires of EBV epitope-specific CD8 T cells were deep-sequenced directly ex vivo at acute infection and at convalescence. The donors were a few individuals between about 18 and 29 years old who had clinical acute infectious mononucleosis and laboratory evidence of primary EBV infection. Heparinized peripheral blood was drawn at clinical presentation with mononucleosis symptoms and was drawn again about 6 months later. PBMCs were isolated by Ficoll-Paque density gradient centrifugation.

Counted from cysteine to phenylalanine, this CDR3 has 15 amino acids. Of the read, only the CDR3 DNA is kept; its 45 bases are in frame from base 1. The germline V gene supplies CDR1 MNHEY and CDR2 SVGAGI. Trimming accounts for 4 bases at V and 7 bases at J, while the number of junction bases matched to no gene is 8. For TCR profiling, total RNA from at least 8,000 sorted tetramer+ CD8 T cells was reverse transcribed into cDNA. CDR3 regions were PCR-amplified with primers annealing to V and J regions, and unique molecular identifiers were added to track templates. TCRalpha and TCRbeta chains were profiled using the immunoSEQ platform, including its sequencing and error-correction standards. Under the source paper's analysis protocol: Clonal copy numbers were corrected for sequencing and PCR errors, and IMGT conventions were followed to define CDR3s. Analysis was restricted to productive rearrangements and was performed with immunoSEQ Analyzer versions 2.0 and 3.0, and gene-pairing frequencies were further processed in Microsoft Excel. Circos plots were used to visualize V-J pairings, and MEME plus a custom motifSearch program were used to find CDR3 motifs. The OLGA algorithm was used to calculate the probability of generation of TCR sequences. Clonotypes found at both visits were termed persistent, clonotypes found only in the acute phase were termed nonpersistent, and clonotypes found only at convalescence were termed de novo. A public TCR was defined as an amino acid clonotype used by more than one donor. TCRdb limited this immuneACCESS table to in-frame rearrangements with V and J called. A share of clones is missing; checked studies link under half to unresolved V genes, and the rest is unexplained. V, J and clone size were drawn from that table, and D and trimming were deduced from the DNA. Counted in this sample were some 1,400 clones; around a quarter of them appeared once. The top ten constitute 53% of the sample.

Results and caveats for the whole study, not just this receptor: Only a few donors were included in the cohort, so group averages were based on very few individuals. Only approximately 10% of unique acute clonotypes persisted into convalescence, yet these made up most of the response; new diverse de novo clonotypes seemingly replaced the rest. The low acute-to-convalescent clonotype overlap might be partly explained by sampling error, because only a fraction of each donor's blood was analyzed. GLC-BM selection appeared to involve both chains, including public TCRbeta motifs on BV14-BJ2 and BV20-BJ1 alongside a TCRalpha motif on AV5-AJ31.

This clone has more than one count but fewer than ten. No qualities accompany the bases; no much larger clone lies one base away. This sequence was found in a woman between 18 and 30 years old with infectious mononucleosis caused by EBV. The chain is assembled from TRBV6-5 and TRBJ2-1, with TRBD2 identical over 9 junction bases. Sequenced material: EBV GLC epitope tetramer+ CD8+ T cells sorted from PBMCs, taken during acute infectious mononucleosis. The cell subset or site label, as the study defines it: CD8 T cells binding tetramer with EBV BMLF1 280-288 peptide (GLC-BM). This receptor carries the CDR3 CASSFLPSGVNEQFF. The nucleotides are TGTGCCAGCAGTTTTCTTCCTAGCGGGGTGAATGAGCAGTTCTTC.